Listed here are 9 T cell receptor beta chains from one sample, sequenced in a study of blood T cells in healthy people across ages. The use of a sample-barcoded 5' primer and a J-beta primer mix characterized a second PCR of about 6 to 11 cycles. MiXCR, run by TCRdb on the 5' RACE reads, gives a single entry per CDR3 protein. The repertoire includes around 1,500,000 distinct CDR3 sequences, 25% to 30% of them detected once, and 7.7% sits in the top ten. Input material: blood. Receptor source: a woman between 25 and 40 years old in good health.

CDR3: CSVGGRAGEQYF. The CDR3 DNA follows: TGCAGCGTTGGGGGAAGGGCCGGCGAGCAGTACTTC. This rearrangement joins TRBV29-1 to TRBJ2-5; D not resolved. The J call may be in error: the DNA end matches TRBJ2-7 better. Per the germline V gene, CDR1 is SQVTM and CDR2 is ANQGSEA. The CDR3 totals 12 residues.

The gene calls are TRBV27 and TRBJ2-7; 9 bases line up with TRBD2. Trimming took 4 bases from V and 2 from J; bases not matched to a gene: 6. Germline V gene sequence: CDR1 MNHEY, CDR2 SMNVEV (reference sequence). This CDR3 is built from 15 residues. The CDR3 DNA follows: TGTGCCAGCAGTTGGACGGGCGGGAGGGCCTACGAGCAGTACTTC. This encodes CASSWTGGRAYEQYF.

V is TRBV7-2 and J is TRBJ2-6; D might be TRBD1 (5 bases). This CDR3 has 14 residues. With 8 bases removed from V and 2 bases from J, the gap between germline ends came to 10 bases. Germline values: CDR1 SGHTA, CDR2 FQGNSA. CDR3 bases: TGTGCCAGCGGCATCAGGGCTGGGGCCAACGTCCTGACTTTC. Its protein product is CASGIRAGANVLTF.

In this sample, this clonotype turned up many times. The V call is TRBV10-3, the J call TRBJ2-7, with 7 bases fitting TRBD1. The CDR3 has 14 residues. CDR1 and CDR2 (germline): ENHRY, SYGVKD. The junction had 9 bases not matched to a gene; V was cut back by 8 bases and J by 2 bases. CDR3 coding DNA: TGTGCCATCTGGTACGGACAGGAGACCTACGAGCAGTACTTC. As protein: CAIWYGQETYEQYF.

This clonotype was picked up many times. The CDR3 spells CSARDPYRTDTQYF. In DNA form, the CDR3 reads TGCAGTGCTAGAGATCCTTATCGAACAGATACGCAGTATTTT. V gene TRBV20-1 combines with J gene TRBJ2-3; D is undetermined. V shed 0 bases and J shed 3 bases, with 10 bases lying between them. Germline CDR1 DFQATT, CDR2 SNEGSKA (reference sequence). The CDR3 is 14 residues long.

In regard to this clonotype: Given a much more abundant clone one base away, this may be a read error. The V and J genes are TRBV7-2 and TRBJ1-2; weak D call: TRBD1 (5 bases). CDR3 length: 15 residues. Per the germline V gene, CDR1 is SGHTA and CDR2 is FQGNSA. CDR3 in DNA: TGTGCCTGCAGCTTAAGTGGTCAGGGAACCAATGGCTACACCTTC. Amino acids: CACSLSGQGTNGYTF.

V usage is TRBV27 and J usage is TRBJ2-4, with TRBD1 as a possible D gene (6 bases). V dropped 8 bases and J dropped 3 bases, with 11 bases sitting between them. Germline assignment: CDR1 MNHEY and CDR2 SMNVEV (reference sequence). This CDR3 is 13 amino acids long. The DNA for the CDR3 is TGTGCCAGCGGTACGACAGGCAAAAACATTCAGTACTTC. It specifies CASGTTGKNIQYF.

The rearrangement joins TRBV6-6 to TRBJ2-7, with 8 bases lining up with TRBD2. CDR1 is MNHNY and CDR2 is SVGAGI in the germline V gene (reference sequence). This CDR3 region has 16 residues. J lost 2 bases, V lost 5 bases, and 11 bases had no gene match. The CDR3 nucleotides read TGTGCCAGCAGTAGGAAAGCGGGAGCGCTCCCCTACGAGCAGTACTTC. As protein: CASSRKAGALPYEQYF.

The DNA of the CDR3 is TGCGCCAGCAGCCAAGCGGGTAGTCCCTACGAGCAGTACTTC. This encodes CASSQAGSPYEQYF. This rearrangement joins TRBV4-3 to TRBJ2-7; the D is unclear. The CDR3 runs to 14 residues. V dropped 1 base and J dropped 2 bases, with 9 bases sitting between them. Germline-derived CDR1 and CDR2 are LGHNA and YSLEER.